This entry features one T cell receptor beta chain sequence. Antigen: not known. This sample was taken from a study of identical twins' blood T cells. Overall study results and limits: Out-of-frame TCRbeta clonotypes reportedly had markedly more similar V usage in twins than unrelated donors.

Each TCR cDNA library carried sample-specific barcodes on both ends. In the original workflow: Clonotypes per individual ranged from about 100,000 to nearly 550,000. TCRdb redid the calling of the 5' RACE reads with MiXCR, one entry per CDR3 protein. TCRdb's processing, not the authors', yielded these V and J calls. The sample gives 350,000 to 400,000 distinct CDR3 sequences, 28% of which show up once; 5.5% to 6.5% is in the top ten. Sequenced input: PBMCs. The receptor was derived from a woman aged 18 to 50 in good health.

CDR3 nucleotide sequence: TGTGCCAGCAGTGCTCCAGCGAGAAGCTCCTACAATGAGCAGTTCTTC. Amino acids: CASSAPARSSYNEQFF. The rearrangement uses TRBV6-4 and TRBJ2-1; D unclear. Per germline, CDR1 MRHNA and CDR2 SNTAGT. Trimming removed 4 bases at V and 0 bases at J, with 13 bases between. The length of the CDR3 is 16 residues.